The entry that follows covers one TCR beta chain sequence. What it binds is unknown. This record belongs to a study of shared clonotypes between healthy human individuals. The input for sorted-subset replicate PCRs was approximately 210 ng DNA, tens of thousands of T cell genomes. In the authors' workflow: ImmunoSEQ only sent back junction sequences with no quality scores, so filtering was done differently. Profiling relied on immunoSEQ multiplex PCR, and the TCRdb table lists in-frame clones only, not all of them. V and J calls and clone size follow that table, whereas D and trimming were derived from the DNA. The sample has approximately 2.1 million clones, more than 85% seen once. Whole-study findings and limits: Donor clonotype sharing was expected to depend on sequencing depth.

The sample comprised naive CD4+ T cells from PBMCs. Subset reported: CD45RA+ positively selected. The receptor was isolated from a man aged 18-30 years in good health. Some clones in this sample may be carry-over from other donors' samples.

The DNA for the CDR3 is TGCGCCAGCAGCTTGGTTCTAGCGGGAGTTCCCAGGTATTTT. Translated: CASSLVLAGVPRYF. V gene TRBV5-1 combines with J gene TRBJ2-3; 10 nucleotides match TRBD2. The V and J ends lost 0 bases and 14 bases, in that order; junction bases with no gene match: 9. Germline V gene sequence: CDR1 SGHRS, CDR2 YFSETQ. This CDR3 region has 14 residues.